The TCR beta chain under discussion was sequenced for a study of cytotoxic CD8 clonotypes in ibrutinib-treated CLL. Assay: immunoSEQ multiplex PCR; the TCRdb copy retains only in-frame clones and omits some. The table includes 50,000 or so clones, roughly 63% detected once. This CDR3 is built from 14 residues. Unmatched junction bases numbered 5, after V lost 4 bases and J lost 9 bases. Germline V gene lookup returns CDR1 SGDLS and CDR2 YYNGEE. The rearrangement uses TRBV9 and TRBJ2-1; TRBD2 matches 12 bases. This TCR was sampled from a human donor with chronic lymphocytic leukemia. The sample consisted of PBMCs, taken after 24 months of ibrutinib treatment. The CDR3 nucleotides read TGTGCCAGCAGCCCTAGCGGGGGGGCACCTGAGCAGTTCTTC. It specifies CASSPSGGAPEQFF.